Listed here is a single TCR beta chain. What it binds is not known. A multiplex PCR was run with 60 Vbeta primers and 13 Jbeta primers. Only in-frame clones appear in the TCRdb table, and some are missing; sequencing was by immunoSEQ multiplex PCR. The profile shows around 170,000 clones, 70% to 80% of them singletons. This sample was included in a study of cytomegalovirus exposure and HLA in healthy donors. Study results and limitations: Earlier analysis yielded a pattern in which most TCR beta V segments were productive about 87% or about 30% of the time. 87-base-pair reads could not separate some V segments, including TRBV6-2 and TRBV6-3. Among CMV-associated TCR beta chains, most appeared HLA-restricted in a later analysis.

CDR3 length: 16 amino acids. V dropped 4 bases and J dropped 3; count of bases not matched to a gene: 10. The germline V gene has CDR1 SGHRS and CDR2 YFSETQ. This clonotype was obtained from a male donor in good health and CMV-seronegative. Sequenced sample: PBMCs. The V gene is TRBV5-1, the J gene TRBJ2-4; the match to TRBD2 covers 7 bases. The CDR3 loop is CASSNGLGSRKNIQYF. The CDR3 DNA follows: TGCGCCAGCAGCAACGGACTAGGGAGCCGCAAAAACATTCAGTACTTC.